The T cell receptor (beta chain) described here comes from a study of blood T cell repertoires in COVID-19. Across about two dozen US areas, participants ranged in age from about 18 to 90 years. V was pared by 4 bases and J by 0 bases, with 6 bases of the junction left unmatched. Germline CDR1 SGHRS, CDR2 YFSETQ. The CDR3 contains 17 residues. Generated by immunoSEQ multiplex PCR, the TCRdb table keeps only in-frame clones and is missing some. Here the sample spans 250,000 to 300,000 clones, more than 75% being singletons. The chain uses TRBV5-1 and TRBJ2-6; 8 bases fit TRBD1. Material for sequencing was PBMCs or T cells enriched from blood (not recorded which). The sequence derives from a woman aged 40 to 50 with acute COVID-19. The CDR3 coding sequence is TGCGCCAGCAGCACGGGACAGGCCCTCTCTGGGGCCAACGTCCTGACTTTC. Amino acid sequence: CASSTGQALSGANVLTF.